The T cell receptor beta chain described here comes from a study of blood T cell repertoires in COVID-19. Germline-derived CDR1 and CDR2 are SGDLS and YYNGEE. This CDR3 is built from 15 residues. V was pared by 3 bases and J by 1 base, with 7 bases of the junction left unmatched. Libraries were prepared by immunoSEQ multiplex PCR; TCRdb keeps only in-frame clonotypes and omits some of them. There are 200,000 to 250,000 clones in the sample; 80% to 90% occur only once, and nearly 9.5% lies in the top ten. Sequencing was performed on PBMCs or T cells enriched from blood (not recorded which). The chain has TRBV9 and TRBJ2-7; 7 bases line up with TRBD1. The source is a man aged 40-50 years who had recovered from COVID-19. As DNA, the CDR3 is TGTGCCAGCAGCGAACAGGGGAAAGGGTCCTACGAGCAGTACTTC. It specifies CASSEQGKGSYEQYF.